These 10 T cell receptor beta chains came from one sample sequenced in a study of cytomegalovirus exposure and HLA in healthy donors. The PCR made use of 60 Vbeta and 13 Jbeta primers. TCRdb keeps only in-frame clones here, not all; method: immunoSEQ multiplex PCR. The table lists 90,000 to 130,000 clones. Sample: PBMCs. These receptors came from a man aged 25 to 45 in good health and CMV-seronegative.

V gene TRBV7-2 combines with J gene TRBJ2-2, with D possibly being TRBD2 (5 bases). CDR1 and CDR2 from the germline V gene are SGHTA and FQGNSA. V shed 1 base and J shed 6 bases, with 6 bases lying between them. The CDR3 runs 13 residues. CDR3 sequence reads: CASSLGRAGELFF. DNA for the CDR3: TGTGCCAGCAGCTTAGGGCGGGCCGGGGAGCTGTTTTTT.

This chain joins TRBV30 and TRBJ2-5, with 7 bases matching TRBD1. The end of the DNA aligns better with TRBJ2-7, so the J call may be wrong. The CDR3 totals 13 residues. Germline loops: CDR1 GTSNPN, CDR2 SVGIG (reference sequence). CDR3 region: CAWTGQKIYEQYF. CDR3 nucleotides: TGTGCCTGGACGGGACAGAAGATCTACGAGCAGTACTTC.

The chain combines TRBV5-1 with TRBJ2-7; D may be TRBD2 (7 bases). Germline V lookup: CDR1 SGHRS, CDR2 YFSETQ. This CDR3 has 14 amino acids. Trimming cost V 0 bases and J 7 bases, with 14 bases left between them. CDR3 in amino acids: CASSLGRGAGEQYF. In DNA, the CDR3 is TGCGCCAGCAGCTTGGGACGGGGGGCGGGTGAGCAGTACTTC.

With respect to this clone: Other DNA sequences in the same sample also yield this CDR3. This chain links TRBV5-1 with TRBJ1-1; weak D call: TRBD1 (5 bases). Per the germline V gene, CDR1 is SGHRS and CDR2 is YFSETQ. With 2 bases removed from V and 7 bases from J, the gap between germline ends came to 15 bases. The CDR3 has 14 residues. The CDR3 spells CASSFSPDGGEAFF. The CDR3, as DNA: TGCGCCAGCAGCTTTTCCCCAGACGGGGGTGAAGCTTTCTTT.

V usage is TRBV7-2 and J usage is TRBJ2-5, with D maybe TRBD2 (6 bases). Between the trimmed V and J ends, which lost 1 base and 7 bases, there was a span of 13 bases. Looked up from germline, CDR1 is SGHTA and CDR2 is FQGNSA. This CDR3 spans 14 amino acids. This CDR3 is CASSLVGTAGTQYF. The DNA of the CDR3 is TGTGCCAGCAGCTTAGTAGGAACAGCGGGGACCCAGTACTTC.

The chain links TRBV6-6 to TRBJ1-3, with 7 bases identical to TRBD1. Germline-derived CDR1 and CDR2 are MNHNY and SVGAGI (reference sequence). V trimming: 5 bases; J trimming: 2 bases; junction bases outside the gene matches: 6. This CDR3 region has 15 residues. CDR3 nucleotide sequence: TGTGCCAGCAGTCCCCCGACAGGGACTGGAAACACCATATATTTT. Translated, it gives CASSPPTGTGNTIYF.

CDR3 DNA: TGTGCCAGCAGCTTGGGTCAGGTCTCCAATCAGCCCCAGCATTTT. This gives the protein CASSLGQVSNQPQHF. This chain joins TRBV5-6 and TRBJ1-5; D is unclear. V dropped 0 bases and J dropped 3 bases, with 10 bases sitting between them. The CDR3 has 15 amino acids. Germline V CDR1 and CDR2: SGHDT, YYEEEE.

The V and J genes are TRBV19 and TRBJ2-1; no definite D call. V was cut by 6 bases and J by 1 base, with 10 bases left in between. The V gene's germline CDR1 is LNHDA and CDR2 SQIVND (reference sequence). This CDR3 has 14 residues. CDR3 sequence reads: CASRSVPSYNEQFF. In nucleotides, the CDR3 is TGTGCCAGTAGATCCGTTCCTTCCTACAATGAGCAGTTCTTC. Variable domain in full (rest from reference TRBV19 and TRBJ2-1): DGGITQSPKYLFRKEGQNVTLSCEQNLNHDAMYWYRQDPGQGLRLIYYSQIVNDFQKGDIAEGYSVSREKKESFPLTVTSAQKNPTAFYLCASRSVPSYNEQFFGPGTRLTVL.

The rearrangement joins TRBV7-9 to TRBJ1-1; tentatively, D is TRBD1 (5 bases). Trimming took 6 bases from V and 1 from J, leaving 15 bases between them. CDR1 SEHNR and CDR2 FQNEAQ come from the germline V gene (reference sequence). The CDR3 totals 15 residues. In DNA, the CDR3 is TGTGCCAGCAGTGGGTGGGGGGACCGGAACACTGAAGCTTTCTTT. Translating it yields CASSGWGDRNTEAFF.

The chain has TRBV19 and TRBJ1-1; a weak D match, TRBD1 (5 bases). V shed 5 bases and J shed 5 bases, with 18 bases lying between them. The CDR3 totals 15 residues. The germline V gene encodes CDR1 LNHDA and CDR2 SQIVND (reference sequence). The CDR3 region is CASSDQGMAVTEAFF. As DNA, the CDR3 is TGTGCCAGTAGTGATCAGGGAATGGCGGTTACTGAAGCTTTCTTT.